This TCR beta chain was sequenced during a study of shared clonotypes between healthy human individuals. For the study at large: Researchers assigned three CD4 naive, three CD4 memory, two CD8 naive and one CD8 memory plate to each donor.

About this clone itself: Antigen specificity is unknown.

Findings and caveats of the study: What naive subsets generally showed was a larger estimated richness than memory subsets showed.

Division of CD4+ cells produced a CD45RA+ naive subset and a CD45RA-negative memory subset. With 3 bases clipped from V and 3 bases from J, the junction kept 8 bases outside the gene matches. The CDR3 loop spans 16 amino acids. Germline values: CDR1 KGHSH, CDR2 LQKENI. Using immunoSEQ multiplex PCR, the repertoire was profiled, and TCRdb retains in-frame clones only, with some absent. Among around 510,000 clones listed, 90% to 97% were seen once. Material: naive CD4+ T cells sorted from blood. Subset defined: CD45RA+ positively selected. The clonotype was recovered from a woman in her twenties or thirties in good health. V gene TRBV18 combines with J gene TRBJ2-3; 8 bases align to TRBD2. DNA for the CDR3: TGTGCCAGCTCACCCCAGGGTAGCGGGAAAACAGATACGCAGTATTTT. Translation: CASSPQGSGKTDTQYF.